Presented here are 23 T cell receptor beta chains from one specimen sequenced in a study of cytomegalovirus exposure and HLA in healthy donors. The PCR used 60 Vbeta and 13 Jbeta primers. The data were produced by immunoSEQ multiplex PCR, yet TCRdb's version contains in-frame clones alone and is incomplete. The table records about 170,000 clones, roughly 79% of them present only once. The sequenced sample consisted of PBMCs. These receptors came from a woman aged 25 to 39 in good health and CMV-seropositive.

This chain uses TRBV28 with TRBJ1-2; no reliable D call. This CDR3 is 13 amino acids long. The germline CDR1 and CDR2 sequences are MDHEN and SYDVKM. Between the trimmed V and J ends, which lost 2 bases and 2 bases, there was a span of 6 bases. This CDR3 reads CASSLSRNYGYTF. The CDR3 DNA reads as TGTGCCAGCAGTTTAAGCCGAAACTATGGCTACACCTTC.

The chain has TRBV5-1 and TRBJ2-3, with TRBD1 identical over 11 bases. Germline CDR1 SGHRS, CDR2 YFSETQ. The CDR3 sequence is 15 residues long. The V gene end was trimmed by 3 bases and the J gene end by 5 bases; junction bases not matched to a gene: 5. CDR3 nucleotides: TGCGCCAGCAGCTGGACAGGGGGCTTGTTAGATACGCAGTATTTT. It specifies CASSWTGGLLDTQYF.

The count of this clone is one. The rearrangement links TRBV18 to TRBJ2-3; no reliable D call. CDR1 and CDR2 (germline): KGHSH, LQKENI. Trimming removed 2 bases from V and 6 bases from J, with 15 bases in between. CDR3 length: 15 amino acids. For the CDR3, the DNA is TGTGCCAGCTCACCAGTGGCCAACAGAGCCGATACGCAGTATTTT. Translation: CASSPVANRADTQYF.

This clone has a handful of counts. This chain uses TRBV2 with TRBJ1-4; TRBD1 matches 7 bases. Germline trimming cut 7 bases from V and 5 bases from J; bases unmatched to any gene: 10. The CDR3 runs 15 residues. Germline V gene data show CDR1 as SNHLY and CDR2 as FYNNEI. In DNA, the CDR3 is TGTGCCAGCAAAGCAGACAGGGTGGCAAATGAAAAACTGTTTTTT. This codes for CASKADRVANEKLFF.

The CDR3 nucleotides are TGCGCCAGCAGCCGGAGGGTGTCGTCGGATGAGCAGTACTTC. Protein product: CASSRRVSSDEQYF. This sequence joins TRBV4-3 and TRBJ2-7, with a tentative D call TRBD2 (6 bases). This CDR3 is 14 amino acids long. Trimming took off 4 bases at V and 7 bases at J, with 17 bases between the two ends. Germline V lookup: CDR1 LGHNA, CDR2 YSLEER.

The chain employs TRBV11-3 and TRBJ2-3; no reliable D call. Trimming stripped 4 bases from V and 3 bases from J, with 8 bases between. The CDR3 length is 13 residues. Germline-derived CDR1 and CDR2 are SGHNT and YENEEA. The CDR3 DNA reads TGTGCCAGCAGCTCCCGGTTTACAGATACGCAGTATTTT. Protein: CASSSRFTDTQYF.

V and J are TRBV27 and TRBJ2-5; D gene uncertain. The CDR3 runs to 16 residues. V lost 3 bases, J lost 1 base, and 15 bases lay in between. Germline assignment: CDR1 MNHEY and CDR2 SMNVEV (reference sequence). CDR3 sequence reads: CASSFFQANFQETQYF. CDR3 nucleotides: TGTGCCAGCAGTTTCTTCCAGGCGAATTTCCAAGAGACCCAGTACTTC.

This clone has a handful of counts. The V gene is TRBV12-5, the J gene TRBJ1-2; D is unclear. Germline CDR1 LGHNT, CDR2 FRNRAP. The ends were cut back, 3 bases at V and 6 bases at J, with 11 bases in the middle. The length of the CDR3 is 13 residues. CDR3 bases: TGTGCTAGTGGTTTAAAACGAGTCCATGGCTACACCTTC. Its protein is CASGLKRVHGYTF.

The rearrangement links TRBV28 to TRBJ1-2; a possible D gene is TRBD1 (6 bases). The V end was cut by 2 bases, the J end by 2 bases, with 12 bases between. The CDR3 has 15 residues. Germline CDR1 and CDR2: MDHEN and SYDVKM. CDR3 loop: CASSLPQDRNYGYTF. The CDR3 region has the DNA TGTGCCAGCAGTTTACCCCAAGACAGGAACTATGGCTACACCTTC.

The chain recombines TRBV7-2 with TRBJ1-2, with 7 bases that match TRBD1. The CDR3 extends over 12 amino acids. Germline CDR1 reads SGHTA; CDR2 reads FQGNSA. Trimming cost V 5 bases and J 8 bases; bases outside gene matches: 5. CDR3 bases: TGTGCCAGCAGCCGCGCAGGGGGGGGCTACACCTTC. Translating it yields CASSRAGGGYTF. Supplemented by reference TRBV7-2 and TRBJ1-2, the full variable domain reads GAGVSQSPSNKVTEKGKDVELRCDPISGHTALYWYRQSLGQGLEFLIYFQGNSAPDKSGLPSDRFSAERTGGSVSTLTIQRTQQEDSAVYLCASSRAGGGYTFGSGTRLTVV.

The V call is TRBV19, the J call TRBJ1-1; 8 bases map to TRBD1. CDR3 length equals 14 residues. The J segment lost 0 bases and the V segment lost 6 bases, leaving 3 bases of the junction unmatched. Germline V CDR1 and CDR2: LNHDA, SQIVND (reference sequence). The CDR3 protein is CASRNRGMNTEAFF. CDR3 in DNA: TGTGCCAGTAGGAACAGGGGGATGAACACTGAAGCTTTCTTT.

The rearrangement links TRBV2 to TRBJ1-1; D is ambiguous. CDR1 SNHLY and CDR2 FYNNEI come from the germline V gene. This CDR3 is built from 14 residues. Trimming removed 3 bases from V and 4 bases from J, with 12 bases in between. CDR3 sequence reads: CASSDRGRGTEAFF. The DNA for the CDR3 is TGTGCCAGCAGTGATCGGGGTCGCGGCACTGAAGCTTTCTTT.

The chain couples TRBV19 to TRBJ2-7; TRBD1 matches at 8 bases. Germline CDR1 reads LNHDA; CDR2 reads SQIVND (reference sequence). V lost 4 bases, J lost 9 bases, and 2 bases stayed unmatched. This CDR3 has 11 amino acids. The CDR3 spells CASSNGQGQYF. The CDR3 DNA sequence: TGTGCCAGTAGTAACGGACAGGGGCAGTACTTC.

This clone was observed a single time. V gene TRBV6-5 combines with J gene TRBJ2-7, with D possibly matching TRBD2 (6 bases). The V and J ends lost 5 bases and 4 bases respectively, with 15 bases between them. Per the germline V gene, CDR1 is MNHEY and CDR2 is SVGAGI. The CDR3 runs to 14 residues. CDR3 protein: CASSRLVGNYEQYF. DNA for the CDR3: TGTGCCAGCAGTCGACTAGTGGGTAATTACGAGCAGTACTTC.

The chain carries TRBV30 and TRBJ2-3; 11 bases are a match to TRBD2. The germline CDR1 and CDR2 sequences are GTSNPN and SVGIG (reference sequence). The CDR3 runs to 17 residues. J was trimmed by 0 bases and V by 3 bases; bases with no gene match: 8. The CDR3 here is CAWSSPGTSGSTDTQYF. For the CDR3, the DNA is TGTGCCTGGAGCTCGCCCGGGACTAGCGGAAGCACAGATACGCAGTATTTT.

The chain is built from TRBV30 and TRBJ2-6; D not certain. Trimming pared 2 bases from V and 4 bases from J, leaving 3 bases between. The length of the CDR3 is 12 residues. Per germline, CDR1 GTSNPN and CDR2 SVGIG (reference sequence). CDR3 protein: CAWSSGANVLTF. CDR3 DNA sequence: TGTGCCTGGAGTTCAGGGGCCAACGTCCTGACTTTC.

The rearrangement joins TRBV19 to TRBJ1-2, with a weak D call TRBD1 (6 bases). Germline V CDR1 and CDR2: LNHDA, SQIVND (reference sequence). The CDR3 contains 13 residues. Trimming cost V 4 bases and J 4 bases, with 10 bases left between them. CDR3 protein: CASSRQEFYGYTF. CDR3 bases: TGTGCCAGTAGTAGACAGGAATTCTATGGCTACACCTTC.

This chain joins TRBV6-1 and TRBJ2-3; 7 bases map to TRBD1. The J segment lost 0 bases and the V segment lost 2 bases, leaving 8 bases of the junction unmatched. Germline CDR1 reads MNHNS; CDR2 reads SASEGT. This CDR3 contains 17 residues. The CDR3 is CASSEYSGTASTDTQYF. In nucleotides, the CDR3 is TGTGCCAGCAGTGAATATTCCGGGACAGCTAGCACAGATACGCAGTATTTT.

The rearrangement links TRBV6-6 to TRBJ1-2; D gene unclear. V was clipped by 8 bases and J by 7 bases, with 20 bases between them. CDR1 and CDR2 from the germline V gene are MNHNY and SVGAGI (reference sequence). There are 14 residues in the CDR3. The CDR3: CASSSQTDRGGYTF. DNA of the CDR3: TGTGCCAGCTCTTCACAGACCGACCGTGGTGGCTACACCTTC.

The chain joins TRBV11-2 to TRBJ2-2; 8 bases are shared with TRBD2. Germline V gene sequence: CDR1 SGHAT, CDR2 FQNNGV. J lost 4 bases, V lost 5 bases, and 6 bases had no gene match. The CDR3 has 15 residues. The CDR3 DNA sequence: TGTGCCAGCAGCCAGCGGACTAGCAGCACCGGGGAGCTGTTTTTT. Translating gives CASSQRTSSTGELFF.

This clone was recorded once. This chain links TRBV7-2 with TRBJ2-7, with D possibly matching TRBD1 (6 bases). The CDR3 covers 14 residues. Germline CDR1 SGHTA, CDR2 FQGNSA. V lost 5 bases and J lost 2, with 13 bases in between. The CDR3 region is CASSNTWGPYEQYF. As DNA, the CDR3 is TGTGCCAGCAGCAACACTTGGGGGCCCTACGAGCAGTACTTC.

The CDR3 reads CASSSQGADGYTF. The CDR3 nucleotides are TGTGCCAGCAGCTCTCAGGGGGCCGACGGCTACACCTTC. V usage is TRBV11-2 and J usage is TRBJ1-2; 8 nucleotides match TRBD1. Germline-derived CDR1 and CDR2 are SGHAT and FQNNGV. The CDR3 is 13 amino acids. V lost 4 bases, J lost 8 bases, and 6 bases stayed unmatched. Drawing the rest from reference TRBV11-2 and TRBJ1-2, the complete variable domain is EAGVAQSPRYKIIEKRQSVAFWCNPISGHATLYWYQQILGQGPKLLIQFQNNGVVDDSQLPKDRFSAERLKGVDSTLKIQPAKLEDSAVYLCASSSQGADGYTFGSGTRLTVV.

The gene calls are TRBV30 and TRBJ2-5; possible D gene TRBD2, 5 bases. Germline-derived CDR1 and CDR2 are GTSNPN and SVGIG (reference sequence). CDR3 length: 13 amino acids. Trimming cost V 0 bases and J 1 base, with 6 bases left between them. CDR3 DNA: TGTGCCTGGAGTGTGGACTTCCAAGAGACCCAGTACTTC. This gives the protein CAWSVDFQETQYF.